The 7 T cell receptor delta chains in this list originate from one sample, sequenced in a study of γδ T cells in repeated Plasmodium falciparum infection. With CATT, TCRdb re-called clones from the multiplex PCR reads. The sample lists about 57,000 delta-chain clones; around 1.7% were seen once. Gammadelta T cells were flow-sorted from PBMC into Vgamma9/Vdelta2+ and Vdelta2-negative populations for bulk analysis. The sequenced material came from gamma-delta T cells from blood. The receptor set was obtained from a pool of human donors (malaria-infected and uninfected, not separated).

This clone has only a few counts. A read error likely explains why the TCRdb protein, taken from a much larger clone, differs from this DNA's translation at residue 6; the protein shown is translated from the DNA. The chain carries TRDV3 and TRDJ1; 13 bases align to TRDD3. As TCRdb names no J gene, one was assigned here on the basis of a DNA match to germline. From germline, CDR1 is TVYSNPD and CDR2 GDNSRS (reference sequence). Trimming cost V 4 bases and J 3 bases; bases outside gene matches: 23. The CDR3 contains 20 residues. In DNA, the CDR3 is TGTGCCTCCCGTTTTTCCCTCTACCTTTACTGGGGGATACGCTCCGATAAACTCATCTTT. It codes for CASRFSLYLYWGIRSDKLIF.

This clone was observed at least ten times. The translation of this DNA and the TCRdb protein of a much larger clone differ at residue 7, probably owing to a read error; the protein shown here is translated from the DNA. The chain's CDR3 is CALGEIPPKHWGLYTDKLIF. CDR3 sequence (DNA): TGTGCTCTTGGGGAAATCCCTCCTAAGCACTGGGGGCTCTACACCGATAAACTCATCTTT. The chain employs TRDV1 and TRDJ1; 8 nucleotides match TRDD3. This CDR3 spans 20 amino acids. CDR1 and CDR2 from the germline V gene are TSWWSYY and QGS. V lost 2 bases and J lost 0; bases outside the gene matches: 17.

This clone has more than one count but fewer than ten. TCRdb pairs this DNA with a much larger clone's protein that differs at residue 6, likely a read error; the protein shown was translated from the DNA. This sequence joins TRDV3 and TRDJ1; TRDD3 agrees at 10 bases. The junction had 27 bases not matched to a gene; V was cut back by 2 bases and J by 0 bases. The germline CDR1 and CDR2 sequences are TVYSNPD and GDNSRS (reference sequence). The CDR3 spans 22 residues. CDR3 region: CAFAFPRIWGILNPSYTDKLIF. In nucleotides, the CDR3 is TGTGCCTTTGCCTTCCCACGGATTTGGGGGATACTCAATCCCTCGTACACCGATAAACTCATCTTT.

Of note for this clone: The protein in TCRdb stems from a much larger clone and differs at residue 4 from this DNA's translation, likely a read error; here the protein is translated from the DNA. This sequence joins TRDV1 and TRDJ1, with 9 bases identical to TRDD3. The J gene comes from matching the DNA to germline here; TCRdb lacks it. The CDR3 runs to 19 residues. Germline assignment: CDR1 TSWWSYY and CDR2 QGS. CDR3 nucleotides: TGTGCTCTTAGGGAACTCCATATACGTAGTACTGGGGGAAGATGTAAACTCATCTTT. Amino acid sequence: CALRELHIRSTGGRCKLIF.

This clone was picked up many times. Only one base separates this from a far larger clonotype, so it likely reflects a read error. Other DNA variants within this sample encode the same CDR3. The J gene is TRDJ1, the V gene TRDV1; tentative D call: TRDD3 (6 bases). This CDR3 has 18 amino acids. The V end was cut by 2 bases, the J end by 2 bases, with 21 bases between. Germline V gives CDR1 TSWWSYY, CDR2 QGS. The CDR3 bases are TGTGCTCTTGGGGAAGGCCTTGTTGGGGGGTACATGACCGATAAACTCATCTTT. This gives the protein CALGEGLVGGYMTDKLIF.

Ten or more counts support this clone. A read error is the likely source, as a far larger clone sits one nucleotide away. Other DNA variants within this sample encode the same CDR3. The V gene is TRDV1, the J gene TRDJ1, with D tentatively TRDD3 (6 bases). The CDR3 runs 17 residues. Germline V gene lookup returns CDR1 TSWWSYY and CDR2 QGS. The CDR3 sequence is CALGELAWIPYTDKLIF. The CDR3 DNA sequence: TGTGCTCTTGGGGAACTGGCTTGGATACCGTACACCGATAAGCTCATCTTT.

This clone was detected only a few times. The translation of this DNA and the TCRdb protein of a much larger clone differ at residue 3, probably owing to a read error; the protein shown here is translated from the DNA. The rearrangement uses TRDV3 and TRDJ1; 12 positions match TRDD3. The germline V gene encodes CDR1 TVYSNPD and CDR2 GDNSRS (reference sequence). The CDR3 runs 18 residues. With 4 bases clipped from V and 1 base from J, the junction kept 16 bases outside the gene matches. The CDR3 DNA follows: TGTGCCTCCAGGTTCCCTTACTGGGGGATACTGGCCACCGATAAACTCATCTTT. Amino acids: CASRFPYWGILATDKLIF. Combining the CDR3 with reference TRDV3 and TRDJ1 gives the whole variable domain CDKVTQSSPDQTVASGSEVVLLCTYDTVYSNPDLFWYRIRPDYSFQFVFYGDNSRSEGADFTQGRFSVKHILTQKAFHLVISPVRTEDSATYYCASRFPYWGILATDKLIFGKGTRVTVEP.